Below, 14 T cell receptor beta chains from the same sample are listed, as sequenced in a study of CD8 T cells in Susac syndrome. RNA, at roughly 0.45 to 1 ug, was reverse transcribed with random hexamers. One entry per CDR3 protein, called by TCRdb with MiXCR from the immunoSEQ multiplex PCR reads. The sample has some 450,000 distinct CDR3 sequences; approximately 85% are singletons. Sequenced input: CD8+ T cells from PBMCs. These receptors were collected from a human donor with multiple sclerosis.

V gene TRBV7-2 combines with J gene TRBJ2-1, with 10 bases matching TRBD2. Per the germline V gene, CDR1 is SGHTA and CDR2 is FQGNSA. Trimming cost V 4 bases and J 3 bases; bases outside gene matches: 12. The CDR3 covers 18 residues. The CDR3 here is CASSSGTSVYPLYNEQFF. Here the CDR3 DNA reads TGTGCCAGCAGCTCGGGGACTAGCGTCTACCCCCTCTACAATGAGCAGTTCTTC.

This chain uses TRBV19 with TRBJ1-5; D gene unclear. The germline CDR1 and CDR2 sequences are LNHDA and SQIVND (reference sequence). CDR3 length equals 15 residues. Trimming removed 3 bases from V and 0 bases from J, with 9 bases in between. The CDR3 sequence: CASSISVYSNQPQHF. The CDR3 bases are TGTGCCAGTAGTATTTCGGTTTATAGCAATCAGCCCCAGCATTTT.

This chain connects TRBV28 to TRBJ2-1; 8 nucleotides align to TRBD2. Germline CDR1 and CDR2: MDHEN and SYDVKM. The CDR3 loop spans 17 amino acids. The V gene end was trimmed by 6 bases and the J gene end by 3 bases; junction bases not matched to a gene: 13. CDR3: CASSQVVRTSNYNEQFF. The DNA for the CDR3 is TGTGCCAGCAGCCAGGTCGTACGGACTAGCAACTACAATGAGCAGTTCTTC. Full variable domain (missing parts from reference TRBV28 and TRBJ2-1): DVKVTQSSRYLVKRTGEKVFLECVQDMDHENMFWYRQDPGLGLRLIYFSYDVKMKEKGDIPEGYSVSREKKERFSLILESASTNQTSMYLCASSQVVRTSNYNEQFFGPGTRLTVL.

The gene calls are TRBV18 and TRBJ1-1; perhaps TRBD1 as D (5 bases). Trimming cost V 2 bases and J 7 bases, with 8 bases left between them. This CDR3 is built from 12 residues. Germline CDR1 KGHSH, CDR2 LQKENI. As DNA, the CDR3 is TGTGCCAGCTCACCAAGCCAGGGTGAAGCTTTCTTT. Protein sequence: CASSPSQGEAFF.

The chain recombines TRBV27 with TRBJ2-7, with a possible D match to TRBD2 (6 bases). The CDR3 contains 15 residues. The V and J ends lost 1 base and 0 bases respectively, with 10 bases between them. Germline V lookup: CDR1 MNHEY, CDR2 SMNVEV (reference sequence). CDR3 in amino acids: CASSLFVGSSYEQYF. DNA of the CDR3: TGTGCCAGCAGTTTATTCGTCGGGAGCTCCTACGAGCAGTACTTC.

J is TRBJ2-7 and V is TRBV11-2; 8 bases fit TRBD1. Trimming cost V 7 bases and J 2 bases; bases outside gene matches: 7. Germline V gives CDR1 SGHAT, CDR2 FQNNGV. The CDR3 has 14 residues. The CDR3 region is CASNLDRAAYEQYF. DNA for the CDR3: TGTGCCAGCAACTTGGACAGGGCGGCCTACGAGCAGTACTTC. The variable domain in full, completed from reference TRBV11-2 and TRBJ2-7, reads EAGVAQSPRYKIIEKRQSVAFWCNPISGHATLYWYQQILGQGPKLLIQFQNNGVVDDSQLPKDRFSAERLKGVDSTLKIQPAKLEDSAVYLCASNLDRAAYEQYFGPGTRLTVT.

The chain recombines TRBV4-1 with TRBJ2-3; D unclear. Trimming pared 1 base from V and 0 bases from J, leaving 8 bases between. This CDR3 spans 15 amino acids. CDR1 and CDR2 from the germline V gene are MGHRA and YSYEKL. The CDR3 DNA is TGCGCCAGCAGCCAAGCGGTACTTAGCACAGATACGCAGTATTTT. Protein product: CASSQAVLSTDTQYF.

The chain links TRBV2 to TRBJ1-2; a possible D gene is TRBD1 (6 bases). V lost 4 bases, J lost 6 bases, and 12 bases lay in between. This CDR3 has 13 residues. The germline V gene encodes CDR1 SNHLY and CDR2 FYNNEI. The CDR3 DNA reads as TGTGCCAGCAGTGCCCGAGGGGGGGATGGCTACACCTTC. Translated: CASSARGGDGYTF.

The chain joins TRBV27 to TRBJ2-3; D uncertain. The CDR3 spans 16 residues. Between the trimmed V and J ends, which lost 5 bases and 4 bases, there was a span of 19 bases. Germline V gives CDR1 MNHEY, CDR2 SMNVEV (reference sequence). The DNA for the CDR3 is TGTGCCAGCAGTCCCACCGGGCCCAAAGGCCCAGATACGCAGTATTTT. This gives the protein CASSPTGPKGPDTQYF.

This clonotype was detected only once. The V and J genes are TRBV4-1 and TRBJ1-3; D not certain. This CDR3 is built from 14 residues. From germline, CDR1 is MGHRA and CDR2 YSYEKL. Trimming shortened V by 0 bases and J by 4 bases, and 7 bases separated the two germline ends. The CDR3, as DNA: TGCGCCAGCAGCCAAGAGGGGTACGGAAACACCATATATTTT. It codes for CASSQEGYGNTIYF.

The chain recombines TRBV10-3 with TRBJ2-5, with D possibly TRBD2 on 6 matching bases. The ends were cut back, 1 base at V and 0 bases at J, with 12 bases in the middle. The CDR3 is made up of 16 amino acids. Germline assignment: CDR1 ENHRY and CDR2 SYGVKD. CDR3 sequence (DNA): TGTGCCATCAGTGAGTTGCGCGGAGGGGACCAAGAGACCCAGTACTTC. It encodes CAISELRGGDQETQYF.

The chain recombines TRBV27 with TRBJ1-2; D is uncertain. The CDR3 has 13 residues. V was cut by 2 bases and J by 7 bases, with 11 bases left in between. Germline CDR1 and CDR2: MNHEY and SMNVEV (reference sequence). The CDR3 DNA reads as TGTGCCAGCAGTTTAGGTGGGGAAGGTGGCTACACCTTC. Protein: CASSLGGEGGYTF.

The rearrangement uses TRBV7-9 and TRBJ1-2; D unresolved. The ends were cut back, 4 bases at V and 4 bases at J, with 10 bases in the middle. This CDR3 has 13 residues. Looked up from germline, CDR1 is SEHNR and CDR2 is FQNEAQ (reference sequence). The chain's CDR3 is CASSSPGSYGYTF. CDR3 in DNA: TGTGCCAGCAGCTCCCCGGGTTCCTATGGCTACACCTTC.

V usage is TRBV29-1 and J usage is TRBJ2-7; D possibly corresponds to TRBD1 (5 bases). The CDR3 totals 11 residues. V was cut by 6 bases and J by 5 bases, with 11 bases left in between. Germline CDR1 SQVTM, CDR2 ANQGSEA. The CDR3 loop is CSVATAHEQYF. Here the CDR3 DNA reads TGCAGCGTAGCGACAGCCCACGAGCAGTACTTC.